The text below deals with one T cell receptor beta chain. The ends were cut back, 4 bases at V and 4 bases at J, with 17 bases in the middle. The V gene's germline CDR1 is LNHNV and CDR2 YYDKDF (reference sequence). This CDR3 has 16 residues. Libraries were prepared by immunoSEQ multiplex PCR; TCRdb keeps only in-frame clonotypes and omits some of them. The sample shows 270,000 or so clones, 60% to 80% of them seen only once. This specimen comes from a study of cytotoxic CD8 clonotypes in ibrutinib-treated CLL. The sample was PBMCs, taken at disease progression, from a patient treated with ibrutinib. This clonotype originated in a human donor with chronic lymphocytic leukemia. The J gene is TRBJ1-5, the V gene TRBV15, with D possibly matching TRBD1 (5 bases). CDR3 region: CATSIGWGNRNQPQHF. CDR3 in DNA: TGTGCCACCAGCATAGGGTGGGGGAATCGTAATCAGCCCCAGCATTTT.